The clone carrying this TCR beta chain was seen many times. The antigen remains unidentified. Via MiXCR, TCRdb re-called the reads, giving one row per CDR3 protein. Found here are hundreds of thousands of distinct CDR3 sequences, under 45% of them singletons; the top ten hold 40% to 50%. The sample comes from a study of T cell repertoires in cytomegalovirus infection. Across the study: Selection of CMV epitopes for the study included recently identified HLA-C-restricted and well-studied HLA-B-restricted ones. Signatures in public TCR beta sequences pointed to both CMV infection and matching HLA type. Overall study findings and caveats: What dominated the ex vivo response were HLA-C-restricted CMV-specific TCR beta clonotypes. Identification of carriers of CMV plus the relevant HLA was performed using cumulative public TCR beta family frequency.

The clonotype originates from a human donor in good health (CMV status not recorded). Some clones in this sample may be carry-over from other donors' samples. Sample: cultured PBMCs, taken from culture after CMV antigen stimulation.

As DNA, the CDR3 is TGTGCCAGCAGCTTAGCGGGTAGCGGGGGGGGTCATGTGACCCAGTACTTC. It is translated as CASSLAGSGGGHVTQYF. The gene calls are TRBV7-2 and TRBJ2-5, with 11 positions matching TRBD2. Germline CDR1 reads SGHTA; CDR2 reads FQGNSA. Trimming at V came to 0 bases and at J to 7 bases, leaving 10 bases not matched to a gene. This CDR3 has 17 residues. The full variable domain, with the rest looked up from reference TRBV7-2 and TRBJ2-5, is GAGVSQSPSNKVTEKGKDVELRCDPISGHTALYWYRQSLGQGLEFLIYFQGNSAPDKSGLPSDRFSAERTGGSVSTLTIQRTQQEDSAVYLCASSLAGSGGGHVTQYFGPGTRLLVL.